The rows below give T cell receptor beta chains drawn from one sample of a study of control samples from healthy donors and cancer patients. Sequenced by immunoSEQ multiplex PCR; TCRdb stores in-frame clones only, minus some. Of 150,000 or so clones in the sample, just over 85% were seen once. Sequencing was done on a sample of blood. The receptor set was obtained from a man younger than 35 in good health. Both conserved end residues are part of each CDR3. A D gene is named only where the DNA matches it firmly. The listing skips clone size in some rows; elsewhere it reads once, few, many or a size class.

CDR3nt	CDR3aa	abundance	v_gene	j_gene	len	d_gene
TGTGCCAGCAGTGCAGGACCCTCTGGAAACACCATATATTTT	CASSAGPSGNTIYF	-	TRBV25-1	TRBJ1-3	14	-
TGTGCCAGCAGCTTGGCCCTTAACACTGAAGCTTTCTTT	CASSLALNTEAFF	-	TRBV5-4	TRBJ1-1	13	-
TGCGCCAGCAGCTCGACAGGGGCTCGGAATACGCAGTATTTT	CASSSTGARNTQYF	-	TRBV5-1	TRBJ2-3	14	TRBD1
TGTGCCAGCAGTTACCCCCATCAGCCCCAGCATTTT	CASSYPHQPQHF	once	TRBV6-2/TRBV6-3	TRBJ1-5	12	-
TGTGCCAGCAGCTTGGATAGGGGAGCGCGTGGAGCTTTCTTT	CASSLDRGARGAFF	-	TRBV5-4	TRBJ1-1	14	-
TGCGCCAGCAGCTTGGGGGGGACAGGCCCAGGCTCCTATAATTCACCCCTCCACTTT	CASSLGGTGPGSYNSPLHF	-	TRBV5-1	TRBJ1-6	19	TRBD1
TGCGCCAGCAGCCTGACTTTGCGGGCCTCAAACACTGAAGCTTTCTTT	CASSLTLRASNTEAFF	-	TRBV5-1	TRBJ1-1	16	-
TGTGCCAGAAGCTTGTCCGGAAAAGGAACTAACAATGAGCAGTTCTTC	CARSLSGKGTNNEQFF	-	TRBV5-3	TRBJ2-1	16	-
TGCGCCAGCAGCCAAGAACACCGGGACCTCGATCCCCTCCACTTT	CASSQEHRDLDPLHF	-	TRBV4-1	TRBJ1-6	15	-
TGCGCCAGCAGCCTTTTGGTTGCAAGCTCCTACAATGAGCAGTTCTTC	CASSLLVASSYNEQFF	-	TRBV4-1	TRBJ2-1	16	-
TGCGCCAGCAGCTTGTCCCTACAGGGCTACGAGCAGTACTTC	CASSLSLQGYEQYF	-	TRBV5-1	TRBJ2-7	14	-